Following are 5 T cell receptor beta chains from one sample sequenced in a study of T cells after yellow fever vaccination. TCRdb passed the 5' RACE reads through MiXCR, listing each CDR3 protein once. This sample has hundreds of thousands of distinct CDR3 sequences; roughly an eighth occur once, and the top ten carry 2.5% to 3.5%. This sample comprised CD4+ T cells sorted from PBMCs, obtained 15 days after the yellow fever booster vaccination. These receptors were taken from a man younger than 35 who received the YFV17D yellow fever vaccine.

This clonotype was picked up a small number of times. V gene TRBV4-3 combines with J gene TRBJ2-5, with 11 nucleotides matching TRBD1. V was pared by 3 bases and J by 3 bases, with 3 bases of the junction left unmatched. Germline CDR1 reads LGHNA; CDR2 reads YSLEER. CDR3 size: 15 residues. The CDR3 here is CASSQGQGVEETQYF. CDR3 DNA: TGCGCCAGCAGCCAGGGACAGGGGGTCGAAGAGACCCAGTACTTC.

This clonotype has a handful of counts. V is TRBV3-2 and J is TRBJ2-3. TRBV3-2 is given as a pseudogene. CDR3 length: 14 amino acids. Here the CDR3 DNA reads TGTGCCAGCAGCCAACGACTAGCCACAGATACGCAGTATTTT. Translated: CASSQRLATDTQYF.

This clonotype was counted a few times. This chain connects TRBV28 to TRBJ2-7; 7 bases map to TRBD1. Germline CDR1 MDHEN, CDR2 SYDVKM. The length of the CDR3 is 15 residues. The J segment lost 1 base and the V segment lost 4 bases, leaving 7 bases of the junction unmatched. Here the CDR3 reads CASSWGTVESYEQYV. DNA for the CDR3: TGTGCCAGCAGTTGGGGGACAGTCGAATCCTACGAGCAGTACGTC.

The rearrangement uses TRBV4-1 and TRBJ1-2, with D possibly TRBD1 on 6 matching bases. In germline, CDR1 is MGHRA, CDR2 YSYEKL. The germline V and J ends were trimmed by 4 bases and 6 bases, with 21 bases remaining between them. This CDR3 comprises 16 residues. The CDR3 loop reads CASSPQQGLRGDGYTF. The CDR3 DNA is TGCGCCAGCAGCCCACAGCAGGGGTTGAGAGGGGATGGCTACACCTTC.

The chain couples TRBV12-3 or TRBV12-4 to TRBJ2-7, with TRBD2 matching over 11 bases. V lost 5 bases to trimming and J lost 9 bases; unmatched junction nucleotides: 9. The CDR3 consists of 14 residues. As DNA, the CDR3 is TGTGCCAGCAGTCCGGGACTAGCGGATGGAGGGCAGTACGTC. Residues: CASSPGLADGGQYV.